The next 21 T cell receptor beta chains were all read from a single sample in a study of CD8+ T cells in alopecia areata. RNA was isolated and reverse transcribed to cDNA, the sequencing template. TCRdb keeps only in-frame clones here, not all; method: immunoSEQ multiplex PCR. The repertoire holds about 39,000 clones, with about two thirds as singletons. Sample treatment: oral pan-JAK inhibitor, 5-10 mg twice daily. Source: CD8+ T cells sorted from blood, taken at week 4, from a patient treated with tofacitinib. The origin of the receptors is a human donor with alopecia areata.

As regards this clone: Other nucleotide sequences in the sample specify the same CDR3. The chain joins TRBV27 to TRBJ1-2, with 7 positions matching TRBD1. The CDR3 has 13 amino acids. Trimming cost V 5 bases and J 4 bases; bases outside gene matches: 4. Germline loops: CDR1 MNHEY, CDR2 SMNVEV (reference sequence). Here the CDR3 reads CASSPRTGYGYTF. The CDR3 DNA follows: TGTGCCAGCAGTCCCCGGACAGGCTATGGCTACACCTTC.

The chain combines TRBV4-1 with TRBJ2-7; either TRBD1 or TRBD2 may fit D (5 bases each). V was clipped by 1 base and J by 0 bases, with 10 bases between them. The CDR3 extends over 15 amino acids. The germline CDR1 and CDR2 sequences are MGHRA and YSYEKL. Written as DNA, the CDR3 is TGCGCCAGCAGCCAAGGACGGGACGGCTCCTACGAGCAGTACTTC. Translated, it gives CASSQGRDGSYEQYF.

The chain joins TRBV4-3 to TRBJ2-7; D not certain. V was pared by 1 base and J by 4 bases, with 14 bases between. This CDR3 is 15 amino acids long. In germline, CDR1 is LGHNA, CDR2 YSLEER. This CDR3 is CASSQARTGLYEQYF. The CDR3 bases are TGCGCCAGCAGCCAAGCTCGGACCGGCCTTTACGAGCAGTACTTC.

The rearrangement links TRBV19 to TRBJ1-5; 7 bases fit TRBD1. The CDR3 is made up of 14 amino acids. Germline CDR1 LNHDA, CDR2 SQIVND (reference sequence). V lost 4 bases, J lost 5 bases, and 5 bases stayed unmatched. CDR3 DNA sequence: TGTGCCAGTAGTACTCGACAGGGAGATCAGCCCCAGCATTTT. It is translated as CASSTRQGDQPQHF.

The chain links TRBV29-1 to TRBJ1-1; 8 nucleotides match TRBD1. The germline gives CDR1 SQVTM, CDR2 ANQGSEA. J was trimmed by 7 bases and V by 3 bases; bases with no gene match: 4. The CDR3 covers 12 residues. The CDR3 region is CSVERDRSEAFF. In DNA, the CDR3 is TGCAGCGTTGAGAGGGACAGGAGTGAAGCTTTCTTT.

This chain uses TRBV19 with TRBJ2-1, with 7 bases matching TRBD2. Trimming at V came to 3 bases and at J to 5 bases, leaving 4 bases not matched to a gene. The CDR3 totals 14 residues. CDR1 LNHDA and CDR2 SQIVND come from the germline V gene (reference sequence). The CDR3 DNA reads TGTGCCAGTAGTATCGCTCGGGGGGACAATGAGCAGTTCTTC. It codes for CASSIARGDNEQFF.

This clone was recorded a few times. The V gene is TRBV30, the J gene TRBJ2-3; D is perhaps TRBD1 or TRBD2 (7 bases each). The CDR3 sequence is 14 residues long. Germline lookup yields CDR1 GTSNPN and CDR2 SVGIG (reference sequence). V shed 3 bases and J shed 4 bases, with 14 bases lying between them. In nucleotides, the CDR3 is TGTGCCTGGAGGGGAGGGGGCAACGCAGATACGCAGTATTTT. It codes for CAWRGGGNADTQYF.

The rearrangement joins TRBV30 to TRBJ1-1; a weak D match, TRBD1 (5 bases). The germline CDR1 and CDR2 sequences are GTSNPN and SVGIG (reference sequence). Trimming left V 6 bases short and J 4 bases short, with 9 bases between. The CDR3 runs 11 residues. CDR3 amino acids: CACPRGTEAFF. The CDR3 DNA sequence: TGTGCCTGCCCAAGGGGCACTGAAGCTTTCTTT. The full variable domain, rest sourced from reference TRBV30 and TRBJ1-1, is SQTIHQWPATLVQPVGSPLSLECTVEGTSNPNLYWYRQAAGRGLQLLFYSVGIGQISSEVPQNLSASRPQDRQFILSSKKLLLSDSGFYLCACPRGTEAFFGQGTRLTVV.

This sequence joins TRBV29-1 and TRBJ1-2; no definite D call. This CDR3 is built from 12 residues. The germline V gene encodes CDR1 SQVTM and CDR2 ANQGSEA. Trimming cost V 5 bases and J 0 bases, with 7 bases left between them. CDR3 region: CSVRGSNYGYTF. In DNA form, the CDR3 reads TGCAGCGTTCGAGGGTCTAACTATGGCTACACCTTC.

The CDR3 sequence: CSVLGAEAFF. The CDR3 DNA follows: TGCAGCGTTCTGGGGGCTGAAGCTTTCTTT. V is TRBV29-1 and J is TRBJ1-1; D perhaps matches TRBD1 (5 bases). The germline V gene encodes CDR1 SQVTM and CDR2 ANQGSEA. Trimming cost V 5 bases and J 6 bases, with 7 bases left between them. CDR3 length: 10 residues.

This clone showed up just once. This chain joins TRBV2 and TRBJ2-4; 9 bases fit TRBD2. Germline V CDR1 and CDR2: SNHLY, FYNNEI. The CDR3 has 17 residues. The V and J ends lost 1 base and 1 base, in that order; junction bases with no gene match: 5. In DNA, the CDR3 is TGTGCCAGCAGTGAAGGGCTAGCGGGGCTCGCCAAAAACATTCAGTACTTC. As protein: CASSEGLAGLAKNIQYF.

In this sample, this clone turned up once. The chain carries TRBV29-1 and TRBJ2-7; tentative D call: TRBD1 (5 bases). The V gene lost 6 bases and the J gene lost 3 bases, with 6 bases spanning the gap. The CDR3 runs 10 residues. Germline CDR1 reads SQVTM; CDR2 reads ANQGSEA. For the CDR3, the DNA is TGCAGCGTCAGGGACTACGAGCAGTACTTC. Translated: CSVRDYEQYF.

The gene calls are TRBV4-1 and TRBJ1-1; D ambiguous. The CDR3 has 13 residues. V was cut by 0 bases and J by 7 bases, with 9 bases left in between. Germline loops: CDR1 MGHRA, CDR2 YSYEKL. CDR3 amino acids: CASSQEGGDEAFF. DNA of the CDR3: TGCGCCAGCAGCCAAGAAGGAGGAGATGAAGCTTTCTTT.

The rearrangement joins TRBV29-1 to TRBJ2-1, with 9 bases identical to TRBD2. CDR1 and CDR2 (germline): SQVTM, ANQGSEA. V was pared by 7 bases and J by 3 bases, with 7 bases of the junction left unmatched. This CDR3 contains 14 residues. CDR3 in amino acids: CSALAGANYNEQFF. Here the CDR3 DNA reads TGCAGCGCCTTAGCGGGGGCGAACTACAATGAGCAGTTCTTC.

The chain uses TRBV30 and TRBJ1-1, with a weak D call TRBD1 (5 bases). V was cut by 4 bases and J by 1 base, with 10 bases left in between. The CDR3 has 13 residues. The germline V gene encodes CDR1 GTSNPN and CDR2 SVGIG (reference sequence). The CDR3 region has the DNA TGTGCCTGGACCCTTACAGGGAACACTGAAGCTTTCTTT. Translating it yields CAWTLTGNTEAFF.

The chain has TRBV4-3 and TRBJ2-1; D may match TRBD1 or TRBD2 (5 bases each). Looked up from germline, CDR1 is LGHNA and CDR2 is YSLEER. The V end was cut by 6 bases, the J end by 8 bases, with 14 bases between. The CDR3 covers 13 residues. CDR3 protein: CASSLRGFDEQFF. CDR3 DNA sequence: TGCGCCAGCAGTCTTCGGGGCTTCGATGAGCAGTTCTTC.

This chain uses TRBV29-1 with TRBJ1-1; D remains unclear. The germline V gene encodes CDR1 SQVTM and CDR2 ANQGSEA. V lost 6 bases and J lost 1, with 6 bases in between. The CDR3 covers 11 residues. CDR3 region: CSVQRNTEAFF. Written as DNA, the CDR3 is TGCAGCGTACAGAGGAACACTGAAGCTTTCTTT.

The chain employs TRBV4-3 and TRBJ2-1, with D tentatively TRBD2 (7 bases). V lost 4 bases to trimming and J lost 6 bases, with 16 bases between them. The CDR3 consists of 15 residues. Germline V gene lookup returns CDR1 LGHNA and CDR2 YSLEER. The CDR3 loop reads CASSLSGGGGNEQFF. The CDR3 bases are TGCGCCAGCAGCCTGTCGGGGGGCGGAGGCAATGAGCAGTTCTTC.

This clone occurred once. CDR3 protein: CASSSLMTYEQYF. The CDR3 nucleotides read TGTGCCAGCAGTTCCCTGATGACCTACGAGCAGTACTTC. J is TRBJ2-7 and V is TRBV6-5, with D uncertain. Trimming took off 4 bases at V and 2 bases at J, with 9 bases between the two ends. Germline V lookup: CDR1 MNHEY, CDR2 SVGAGI. There are 13 residues in the CDR3.

This clone was observed a few times. The chain carries TRBV29-1 and TRBJ1-2; TRBD1 aligns across 7 bases. The CDR3 covers 12 residues. V trimming: 7 bases; J trimming: 2 bases; junction bases outside the gene matches: 4. Germline V lookup: CDR1 SQVTM, CDR2 ANQGSEA. The CDR3 reads CSGQGTNYGYTF. The CDR3 bases are TGCAGCGGACAGGGTACGAACTATGGCTACACCTTC.

The chain employs TRBV27 and TRBJ1-5; D is undetermined. The germline V and J ends were trimmed by 6 bases and 0 bases, with 9 bases remaining between them. This CDR3 has 14 residues. Germline values: CDR1 MNHEY, CDR2 SMNVEV (reference sequence). The DNA for the CDR3 is TGTGCCAGCAGCAAGATTGATAGCAATCAGCCCCAGCATTTT. Protein sequence: CASSKIDSNQPQHF.